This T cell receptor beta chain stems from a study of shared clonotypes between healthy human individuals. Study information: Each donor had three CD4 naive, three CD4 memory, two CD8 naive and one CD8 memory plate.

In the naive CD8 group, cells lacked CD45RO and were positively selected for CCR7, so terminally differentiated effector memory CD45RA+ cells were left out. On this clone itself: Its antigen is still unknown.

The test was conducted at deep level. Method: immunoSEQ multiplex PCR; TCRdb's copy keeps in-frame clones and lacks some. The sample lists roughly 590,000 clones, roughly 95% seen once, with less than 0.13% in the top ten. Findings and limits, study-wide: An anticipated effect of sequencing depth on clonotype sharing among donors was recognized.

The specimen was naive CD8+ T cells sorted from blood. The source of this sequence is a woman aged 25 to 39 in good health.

Here the CDR3 DNA reads TGTGCCAGTAGTATCGGCATTAATGAGCAGTTCTTC. Protein product: CASSIGINEQFF. The chain has TRBV19 and TRBJ2-1; no clear D gene. Deletions cut 3 bases from V and 7 bases from J, with 7 bases between. The CDR3 loop spans 12 amino acids. CDR1 and CDR2 from the germline V gene are LNHDA and SQIVND (reference sequence).